The rows below give T cell receptor beta chains drawn from one sample of a study of T cells in Graves' hyperthyroidism and ophthalmopathy. TCRdb used MiXCR to reprocess the multiplex PCR reads, holding one entry per CDR3 protein. The sample lists approximately 330,000 distinct CDR3 sequences, approximately 18% occurring once. Sequenced sample: blood. These TCRs come from a woman between 50 and 59 years old with Graves' hyperthyroidism. Both conserved end residues are part of each CDR3. A D gene is named only where the DNA matches it firmly. Clone size is given for some rows only: seen once, a few or many times, or a class if the clone is expanded.

D gene	V gene	J gene	clone size	CDR3 DNA	CDR3 protein
-	TRBV28	TRBJ2-4	many	TGTGCCAGCAGTGAATCCGCGCGAGACGCCAAAAACATTCAGTACTTC	CASSESARDAKNIQYF
TRBD2	TRBV6-2/TRBV6-3	TRBJ2-7	many	TGTGCCAGCAGTTACTCGAGACGACTAGCGACCACGGAGCAGTACTTC	CASSYSRRLATTEQYF
-	TRBV7-9	TRBJ1-2	-	TGTGCCAGCAGCTTAGGGCAAAGCGGCTATGGCTACACCTTC	CASSLGQSGYGYTF
TRBD2	TRBV12-5	TRBJ2-3	-	TGTGCTAGTGGACCCGGACTAGCGGTTAGCACAGATACGCAGTATTTT	CASGPGLAVSTDTQYF
TRBD1	TRBV19	TRBJ2-7	-	TGTGCCAGTAGGGATAGAGGACAGGGAGCCTACGAGCAGTACTTC	CASRDRGQGAYEQYF
TRBD2	TRBV4-2	TRBJ2-3	-	TGTGCCAGCAGAGCGCTAGCGGGTGTGGGAGATACGCAGTATTTT	CASRALAGVGDTQYF
TRBD2	TRBV20-1	TRBJ2-7	many	TGCAGTGCTAGGGGTGGGGCTAGCGGTGCACACGAGCAGTACTTC	CSARGGASGAHEQYF
TRBD1	TRBV6-1	TRBJ2-3	few	TGTGCCAGCAGACAGGACAGGGGCCGCCCAGATACGCAGTATTTT	CASRQDRGRPDTQYF
-	TRBV12-3/TRBV12-4	TRBJ1-1	many	TGTGCCAGCAGCGGGGGGGGGATAAACACTGAAGCTTTCTTT	CASSGGGINTEAFF
-	TRBV6-5	TRBJ2-6	few	TGTGCCAGCAGTTACTCGATGGGGGCTGGGGCCAACGTCCTGACTTTC	CASSYSMGAGANVLTF
-	TRBV30	TRBJ2-2	-	TGTGCCTGGAGTGTAGCCCAAGCCACCGGGGAGCTGTTTTTT	CAWSVAQATGELFF
TRBD1	TRBV7-3	TRBJ2-4	-	TGTGCCAGCAGCTCGGGACAGGGGAACATTCAGTACTTC	CASSSGQGNIQYF
-	TRBV20-1	TRBJ2-1	many	TGCAGTGCTAGAGATCGAGTCGTCGGGAGCTCCTACAATGAGCAGTTCTTC	CSARDRVVGSSYNEQFF
-	TRBV12-3/TRBV12-4	TRBJ2-5	-	TGTGCCAGCACCCGGACTTCTGGGAGGACCCAGTACTTC	CASTRTSGRTQYF